Following are 31 T cell receptor beta chains from one sample sequenced in a study of OX40 agonist ivuxolimab in advanced cancers. The assay was immunoSEQ multiplex PCR, and TCRdb's table has in-frame clones only and misses some. This table holds about 55,000 clones, around 87% found once. Source: CD4+ or CD8+ T cells sorted from blood, taken in a trial of the OX40 agonist ivuxolimab. The receptors were sampled from an adult with an advanced solid tumor such as melanoma, head and neck, liver or kidney cancer.

The rearrangement links TRBV6-5 to TRBJ2-5; tentatively, D is TRBD1 or TRBD2 (5 bases each). Germline V CDR1 and CDR2: MNHEY, SVGAGI. V dropped 4 bases and J dropped 0 bases, with 9 bases sitting between them. The CDR3 runs to 14 residues. The CDR3 region is CASSSWGYQETQYF. The CDR3 coding sequence is TGTGCCAGCAGTTCGTGGGGGTACCAAGAGACCCAGTACTTC.

The J gene is TRBJ1-2, the V gene TRBV7-6, with D unclear. The V end lost 1 base, the J end lost 0 bases, and 30 bases lay between the germline ends. This CDR3 is 22 amino acids long. Looked up from germline, CDR1 is SGHVS and CDR2 is FNYEAQ. The CDR3, as DNA: TGTGCCAGCAGCTTAGATGTCCCCGCACTAACCAGCCAGGTGCCAGCTAACTATGGCTACACCTTC. Its translation is CASSLDVPALTSQVPANYGYTF. The full variable domain, its missing parts supplied by reference TRBV7-6 and TRBJ1-2, is GAGVSQSPRYKVTKRGQDVALRCDPISGHVSLYWYRQALGQGPEFLTYFNYEAQQDKSGLPNDRFSAERPEGSISTLTIQRTEQRDSAMYRCASSLDVPALTSQVPANYGYTFGSGTRLTVV.

In its sample, this clone was seen once. The chain employs TRBV2 and TRBJ2-7; D is perhaps TRBD2 (5 bases). The CDR3 has 14 residues. Trimming removed 5 bases at V and 3 bases at J, with 14 bases between. CDR1 and CDR2 from the germline V gene are SNHLY and FYNNEI. In DNA, the CDR3 is TGTGCCAGCAGTCCGCTAGCCGGAGACTACGAGCAGTACTTC. This sequence encodes CASSPLAGDYEQYF.

The chain carries TRBV7-6 and TRBJ2-7, with D perhaps assigned TRBD1 or TRBD2 (6 bases each). V lost 2 bases and J 5 bases, leaving 16 bases between the germline ends. Germline CDR1 SGHVS, CDR2 FNYEAQ. This CDR3 has 15 amino acids. The CDR3 DNA reads as TGTGCCAGCAGCTTATATGGTAGGGGGGAGGACGAGCAGTACTTC. Translation: CASSLYGRGEDEQYF.

The chain employs TRBV5-1 and TRBJ2-7; D is uncertain. Germline-derived CDR1 and CDR2 are SGHRS and YFSETQ. V was cut by 2 bases and J by 4 bases, with 10 bases left in between. The CDR3 runs to 13 residues. The DNA of the CDR3 is TGCGCCAGCAGCTTCCCGGAAGGTTACGAGCAGTACTTC. As protein: CASSFPEGYEQYF.

This sequence joins TRBV27 and TRBJ1-6; D is perhaps TRBD1 (6 bases). Trimming shortened V by 5 bases and J by 9 bases, and 17 bases separated the two germline ends. The CDR3 covers 15 residues. Per germline, CDR1 MNHEY and CDR2 SMNVEV (reference sequence). CDR3 region: CASSPTGSTRSPLHF. CDR3 coding DNA: TGTGCCAGCAGTCCAACAGGGTCAACGCGTTCACCCCTCCACTTT.

V is TRBV9 and J is TRBJ2-3; TRBD2 matches 7 bases. Germline V CDR1 and CDR2: SGDLS, YYNGEE. The CDR3 runs 16 residues. The V segment lost 3 bases and the J segment 3 bases; nucleotides outside the gene matches: 10. CDR3 in amino acids: CASSDPSGKQTDTQYF. Written as DNA, the CDR3 is TGTGCCAGCAGCGACCCTAGCGGAAAGCAAACAGATACGCAGTATTTT.

The chain joins TRBV2 to TRBJ1-5; no clear D gene. The CDR3 is made up of 12 amino acids. The V gene lost 6 bases and the J gene lost 7 bases, with 10 bases spanning the gap. The germline CDR1 and CDR2 sequences are SNHLY and FYNNEI. CDR3 residues: CASRAFGQPQHF. The CDR3 DNA reads TGTGCCAGCAGGGCTTTCGGACAGCCCCAGCATTTT.

The V and J genes are TRBV5-8 and TRBJ2-3, with a weak D call TRBD1 (6 bases). CDR3 length equals 14 residues. The germline V and J ends were trimmed by 5 bases and 7 bases, with 17 bases remaining between them. CDR1 is SGHTS and CDR2 is YDEGEE in the germline V gene. CDR3 sequence: CASSLGTPRNTQYF. CDR3 DNA: TGTGCCAGCAGTCTGGGGACACCGAGAAATACGCAGTATTTT.

This rearrangement joins TRBV21-1 to TRBJ1-5; whether TRBD1, the table's D call, matches the DNA was not checked. TRBV21-1 is listed as a pseudogene. The CDR3 has 20 residues. DNA of the CDR3: TGTGCCAGCAACAACGGACAGGGTCACGAAGCGGTATTGAGCAATCAGCCCCAGCATTTT. It translates to CASNNGQGHEAVLSNQPQHF.

This chain links TRBV2 with TRBJ2-3, with D uncertain. The germline V and J ends were trimmed by 4 bases and 0 bases, with 5 bases remaining between them. The CDR3 is 13 residues long. Looked up from germline, CDR1 is SNHLY and CDR2 is FYNNEI. The CDR3 protein is CASSGISTDTQYF. CDR3 sequence (DNA): TGTGCCAGCAGTGGGATTAGCACAGATACGCAGTATTTT.

The rearrangement links TRBV15 to TRBJ2-7, with D unclear. V lost 1 base and J lost 6, with 13 bases in between. Germline loops: CDR1 LNHNV, CDR2 YYDKDF (reference sequence). This CDR3 is built from 14 residues. CDR3 residues: CATSRVPVGLEQYF. As DNA, the CDR3 is TGTGCCACCAGCAGAGTACCGGTGGGCCTCGAGCAGTACTTC. Looking up the rest from reference TRBV15 and TRBJ2-7 gives the full variable domain: DAMVIQNPRYQVTQFGKPVTLSCSQTLNHNVMYWYQQKSSQAPKLLFHYYDKDFNNEADTPDNFQSRRPNTSFCFLDIRSPGLGDTAMYLCATSRVPVGLEQYFGPGTRLTVT.

The rearrangement joins TRBV27 to TRBJ1-5; D is ambiguous. This CDR3 contains 14 residues. The ends were cut back, 5 bases at V and 6 bases at J, with 14 bases in the middle. The germline gives CDR1 MNHEY, CDR2 SMNVEV (reference sequence). CDR3 coding DNA: TGTGCCAGCAGTCCGGGGATTTCAGGTCAGCCCCAGCATTTT. As protein: CASSPGISGQPQHF.

This chain joins TRBV27 and TRBJ2-3; possible D gene TRBD1, 5 bases. This CDR3 has 17 residues. Trimming took 3 bases from V and 2 from J, leaving 18 bases between them. CDR1 MNHEY and CDR2 SMNVEV come from the germline V gene (reference sequence). CDR3 residues: CASSFLQDFTITDTQYF. In nucleotides, the CDR3 is TGTGCCAGCAGTTTCCTACAGGATTTCACCATCACAGATACGCAGTATTTT.

The chain has TRBV27 and TRBJ1-2; TRBD1 agrees at 9 bases. Unmatched junction bases numbered 8, after V lost 5 bases and J lost 4 bases. The CDR3 runs to 15 residues. CDR1 is MNHEY, CDR2 SMNVEV, per germline (reference sequence). The CDR3 region is CASSLGQGLIYGYTF. For the CDR3, the DNA is TGTGCCAGCAGTCTCGGACAGGGGCTGATCTATGGCTACACCTTC.

CDR3 sequence: CASSDPGNEQFF. CDR3 coding DNA: TGTGCCAGCAGTGACCCAGGGAACGAGCAGTTCTTC. The genes are TRBV6-1 and TRBJ2-1, with D possibly being TRBD1 (5 bases). This CDR3 comprises 12 residues. Trimming removed 3 bases at V and 10 bases at J, with 10 bases between. The germline gives CDR1 MNHNS, CDR2 SASEGT.

The chain is built from TRBV27 and TRBJ2-7; 7 nucleotides match TRBD1. V dropped 5 bases and J dropped 6; count of bases not matched to a gene: 10. This CDR3 is built from 14 residues. Germline V gives CDR1 MNHEY, CDR2 SMNVEV (reference sequence). Here the CDR3 DNA reads TGTGCCAGCAGTCCAGGGGGTGTAGGTCCCGAGCAGTACTTC. It codes for CASSPGGVGPEQYF.

The chain carries TRBV13 and TRBJ2-5; the match to TRBD2 covers 7 bases. Germline-derived CDR1 and CDR2 are PRHDT and FYEKMQ (reference sequence). The CDR3 has 13 residues. J gave up 4 bases and V 8 bases, and 7 bases lay outside the gene matches. The CDR3 DNA is TGTGCCAGCGGGCCGGGAGGTTCAGAGACCCAGTACTTC. It codes for CASGPGGSETQYF. Using reference TRBV13 and TRBJ2-5 for the parts outside the CDR3, the full variable domain is AAGVIQSPRHLIKEKRETATLKCYPIPRHDTVYWYQQGPGQDPQFLISFYEKMQSDKGSIPDRFSAQQFSDYHSELNMSSLELGDSALYFCASGPGGSETQYFGPGTRLLVL.

This clone qualifies as medium-sized. This chain uses TRBV9 with TRBJ2-1, with D possibly TRBD2 on 5 matching bases. Trimming cost V 4 bases and J 9 bases, with 17 bases left between them. Germline V gene data show CDR1 as SGDLS and CDR2 as YYNGEE. The CDR3 consists of 14 residues. CDR3 nucleotide sequence: TGTGCCAGCAGCAATCGGGGTTTTCAAGTTGAGCAGTTCTTC. This translates into CASSNRGFQVEQFF. The full variable domain, rest sourced from reference TRBV9 and TRBJ2-1, is DSGVTQTPKHLITATGQRVTLRCSPRSGDLSVYWYQQSLDQGLQFLIQYYNGEERAKGNILERFSAQQFPDLHSELNLSSLELGDSALYFCASSNRGFQVEQFFGPGTRLTVL.

Here the CDR3 DNA reads TGTGCCATCAGAAGGGGGGCCCCTAACACCGGGGAGCTGTTTTTT. Translating gives CAIRRGAPNTGELFF. The chain couples TRBV10-3 to TRBJ2-2; D possibly uses TRBD1 or TRBD2 (6 bases each). The V and J ends lost 6 bases and 2 bases respectively, with 13 bases between them. The V gene's germline CDR1 is ENHRY and CDR2 SYGVKD. This CDR3 has 15 residues.

This chain connects TRBV10-3 to TRBJ2-5, with 8 bases matching TRBD1. The J call may be faulty, since TRBJ2-7 better matches the DNA end. Germline V gene data show CDR1 as ENHRY and CDR2 as SYGVKD. There are 16 residues in the CDR3. The CDR3 loop reads CAISDSGGAGSYEQYF. The CDR3 bases are TGTGCCATCAGTGACTCAGGGGGCGCTGGGTCCTACGAGCAGTACTTC.

CDR3: CASSLTGRWNTEAFF. CDR3 nucleotides: TGTGCCAGCAGCTTGACAGGGAGGTGGAACACTGAAGCTTTCTTT. The chain has TRBV11-2 and TRBJ1-1, with 7 bases aligning to TRBD1. The CDR3 consists of 15 residues. V shed 3 bases, J shed 1 base, and the junction held 5 bases outside the gene matches. Germline lookup yields CDR1 SGHAT and CDR2 FQNNGV.

V and J are TRBV5-4 and TRBJ2-5, with D uncertain. The CDR3 consists of 13 residues. Looked up from germline, CDR1 is SGHNT and CDR2 is YYREEE (reference sequence). V was clipped by 7 bases and J by 3 bases, with 13 bases between them. The CDR3: CASFLPGEETQYF. CDR3 sequence (DNA): TGTGCCAGCTTTCTTCCTGGGGAAGAGACCCAGTACTTC.

The rearrangement joins TRBV7-2 to TRBJ2-7; maybe TRBD1 (5 bases). V was clipped by 3 bases and J by 7 bases, with 16 bases between them. This CDR3 spans 14 amino acids. Germline values: CDR1 SGHTA, CDR2 FQGNSA. The CDR3 loop is CASSFDSSLGEQYF. CDR3 sequence (DNA): TGTGCCAGCAGCTTCGACAGCTCCCTAGGGGAGCAGTACTTC.

The gene calls are TRBV5-6 and TRBJ1-2, with TRBD1 matching 11 bases. Germline values: CDR1 SGHDT, CDR2 YYEEEE. The CDR3 contains 17 residues. Trimming at V came to 2 bases and at J to 5 bases, leaving 11 bases not matched to a gene. The CDR3 protein is CASSFWRTGGSRYGYTF. The CDR3, as DNA: TGTGCCAGCAGCTTTTGGCGGACAGGGGGCTCGCGGTATGGCTACACCTTC.

The chain has TRBV19 and TRBJ1-4; weak D call: TRBD1 (6 bases). The CDR3 runs to 20 residues. Trimming left V 0 bases short and J 0 bases short, with 20 bases between. Germline CDR1 and CDR2: LNHDA and SQIVND (reference sequence). CDR3 loop: CASSIDLKQGGYSTNEKLFF. CDR3 nucleotides: TGTGCCAGTAGTATAGACCTCAAACAGGGAGGGTACTCAACTAATGAAAAACTGTTTTTT.

The V gene is TRBV4-1, the J gene TRBJ2-7; TRBD2 matches 8 bases. V lost 0 bases and J lost 0; bases outside the gene matches: 10. The CDR3 covers 18 residues. Germline values: CDR1 MGHRA, CDR2 YSYEKL. CDR3 sequence reads: CASSQESLAGGISYEQYF. The CDR3, as DNA: TGCGCCAGCAGCCAAGAGTCGCTGGCGGGGGGTATCTCCTACGAGCAGTACTTC.

As DNA, the CDR3 is TGTGCCAGTAGCCGAAAGGACCCTAATGAAAAACTGTTTTTT. Translation gives CASSRKDPNEKLFF. The chain combines TRBV19 with TRBJ1-4; no clear D gene. Per the germline V gene, CDR1 is LNHDA and CDR2 is SQIVND (reference sequence). This CDR3 has 14 amino acids. Deletions cut 6 bases from V and 3 bases from J, with 11 bases between.

The V call is TRBV7-9, the J call TRBJ2-5; D remains unclear. The J call could be wrong; TRBJ2-7 is a better fit for the DNA end. CDR1 is SEHNR, CDR2 FQNEAQ, per germline (reference sequence). The CDR3 sequence is 14 residues long. The CDR3: CASSPLFVPVEQYF. The CDR3 bases are TGTGCCAGCAGCCCCCTTTTTGTCCCGGTCGAGCAGTACTTC.

This sequence joins TRBV5-1 and TRBJ2-7, with D perhaps TRBD1 (5 bases). The CDR3 length is 14 residues. Germline CDR1 reads SGHRS; CDR2 reads YFSETQ. With 2 bases removed from V and 1 base from J, the gap between germline ends came to 10 bases. The CDR3 coding sequence is TGCGCCAGCAGCTTTCAGGGTAAATCCTACGAGCAGTACTTC. Its protein is CASSFQGKSYEQYF.

The chain uses TRBV9 and TRBJ2-1; D not certain. Germline CDR1 is SGDLS and CDR2 is YYNGEE. This CDR3 comprises 18 residues. V was trimmed by 0 bases and J by 0 bases, leaving 16 bases between them. As DNA, the CDR3 is TGTGCCAGCAGCGTAGACCTGGTTTGGGGTGGCTCCTACAATGAGCAGTTCTTC. Protein sequence: CASSVDLVWGGSYNEQFF.